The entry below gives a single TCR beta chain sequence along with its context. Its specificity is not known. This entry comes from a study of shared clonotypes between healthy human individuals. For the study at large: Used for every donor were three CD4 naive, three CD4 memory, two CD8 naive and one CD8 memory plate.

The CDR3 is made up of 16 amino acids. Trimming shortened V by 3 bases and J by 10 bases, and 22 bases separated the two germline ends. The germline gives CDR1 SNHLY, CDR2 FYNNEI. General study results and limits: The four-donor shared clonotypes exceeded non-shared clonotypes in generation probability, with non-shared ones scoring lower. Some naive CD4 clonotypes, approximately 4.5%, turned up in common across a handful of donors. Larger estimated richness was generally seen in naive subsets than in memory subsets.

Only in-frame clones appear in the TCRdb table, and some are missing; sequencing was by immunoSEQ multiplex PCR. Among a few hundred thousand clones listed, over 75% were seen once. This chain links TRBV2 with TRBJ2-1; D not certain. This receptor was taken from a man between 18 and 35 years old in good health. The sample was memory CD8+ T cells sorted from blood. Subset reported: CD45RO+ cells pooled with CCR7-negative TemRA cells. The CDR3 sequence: CASSDTQSPRVWEQFF. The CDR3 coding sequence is TGTGCCAGCAGTGACACGCAGAGCCCTCGGGTTTGGGAGCAGTTCTTC.